This T cell receptor (beta chain) came from a study of T cell responses to AZD1222 COVID-19 vaccine. The data were produced by immunoSEQ multiplex PCR, yet TCRdb's version contains in-frame clones alone and is incomplete. The table includes around 160,000 clones, under 95% detected once. V shed 5 bases and J shed 8 bases, with 13 bases lying between them. This CDR3 region has 13 residues. The germline V gene has CDR1 MNHEY and CDR2 SVGEGT. This receptor was identified in an adult in good health. The gene calls are TRBV6-2 or TRBV6-3 and TRBJ2-1; D is possibly TRBD1 (5 bases). The sample in question was peripheral blood, obtained on day 0 of AZD1222 vaccination. CDR3 protein: CASSDRTRDEQFF. CDR3 bases: TGTGCCAGCAGTGACCGAACCAGGGATGAGCAGTTCTTC.